The 13 T cell receptor beta chains below all came from one sample that was sequenced in a study of blood T cell repertoires in COVID-19 (TCRdb year 2020). To prepare the library, the immunoSEQ multiplex PCR assay was applied. TCRdb took over this immuneACCESS table, retaining in-frame rearrangements with V and J assigned. Such tables are incomplete; in checked studies, under half of the missing clones stem from an unresolved V gene, and the remainder is unexplained. The sample profile shows approximately 380,000 clones; more than 75% of them were found once. The ten largest clones represent more than 1% of the sample. The sample taken for sequencing was PBMCs or T cells enriched from blood (not recorded which). All receptors derive from a woman aged 18-29 years who had recovered from COVID-19.

This sequence joins TRBV7-9 and TRBJ1-2; TRBD1 matches at 8 bases. CDR1 SEHNR and CDR2 FQNEAQ come from the germline V gene (reference sequence). V lost 5 bases and J lost 8; bases outside the gene matches: 10. CDR3 length equals 14 residues. The CDR3, as DNA: TGTGCCAGCAGCCCTAGACAGGGGACGGGCGGCTACACCTTC. It is translated as CASSPRQGTGGYTF.

The chain uses TRBV7-9 and TRBJ2-3, with D possibly matching TRBD2 (6 bases). Trimming took off 1 base at V and 6 bases at J, with 17 bases between the two ends. Germline V gene lookup returns CDR1 SEHNR and CDR2 FQNEAQ (reference sequence). The length of the CDR3 is 16 residues. The CDR3 reads CASSLGSWTEGDTQYF. The DNA of the CDR3 is TGTGCCAGCAGCTTAGGATCTTGGACGGAGGGGGATACGCAGTATTTT.

V usage is TRBV27 and J usage is TRBJ1-6, with 10 bases identical to TRBD1. Germline CDR1 MNHEY, CDR2 SMNVEV (reference sequence). CDR3 length: 16 amino acids. V lost 4 bases and J lost 6; bases outside the gene matches: 6. The DNA of the CDR3 is TGTGCCAGCAGTTGGGGGGACAGGGGTCGTAATTCACCCCTCCACTTT. Translated, it gives CASSWGDRGRNSPLHF.

The CDR3 DNA is TGTGCCAGCATGAGGGCGAGCGTGGAGACCCAGTACTTC. Its translation: CASMRASVETQYF. This chain connects TRBV2 to TRBJ2-5; tentatively, D is TRBD2 (5 bases). V lost 7 bases and J 5 bases, leaving 14 bases between the germline ends. Germline V gene lookup returns CDR1 SNHLY and CDR2 FYNNEI. The CDR3 spans 13 residues. Based on the CDR3 plus reference TRBV2 and TRBJ2-5, the full variable domain is EPEVTQTPSHQVTQMGQEVILRCVPISNHLYFYWYRQILGQKVEFLVSFYNNEISEKSEIFDDQFSVERPDGSNFTLKIRSTKLEDSAMYFCASMRASVETQYFGPGTRLLVL.

Details on this clone: This sample also contains other DNA sequences that code for the same CDR3. This chain connects TRBV3-1 (or the pseudogene TRBV3-2) to TRBJ1-6; D unclear. The V gene lost 1 base and the J gene lost 7 bases, with 8 bases spanning the gap. Looked up from germline, CDR1 is LGHDT and CDR2 is YNNKEL (reference sequence). This CDR3 has 14 residues. DNA of the CDR3: TGTGCCAGCAGCCAAGTCCAACAGAATTCACCCCTCCACTTT. It yields the protein CASSQVQQNSPLHF.

The CDR3 nucleotides read TGTGCCAGCAGCAGCACTAGCGGGGGGGCCTACGAGCAGTACTTC. Protein product: CASSSTSGGAYEQYF. The genes are TRBV9 and TRBJ2-7; 13 bases agree with TRBD2. Germline loops: CDR1 SGDLS, CDR2 YYNGEE. The CDR3 covers 15 residues. V dropped 4 bases and J dropped 2; count of bases not matched to a gene: 3.

The chain carries TRBV5-6 and TRBJ1-1, with D maybe TRBD1 (6 bases). Trimming shortened V by 0 bases and J by 5 bases, and 8 bases separated the two germline ends. The V gene's germline CDR1 is SGHDT and CDR2 YYEEEE. The length of the CDR3 is 13 residues. The CDR3 sequence is CASSLAGQTEAFF. The CDR3, as DNA: TGTGCCAGCAGCTTGGCAGGACAGACTGAAGCTTTCTTT. The variable domain in full, completed from reference TRBV5-6 and TRBJ1-1, reads DAGVTQSPTHLIKTRGQQVTLRCSPKSGHDTVSWYQQALGQGPQFIFQYYEEEERQRGNFPDRFSGHQFPNYSSELNVNALLLGDSALYLCASSLAGQTEAFFGQGTRLTVV.

The CDR3 DNA reads as TGTGCCAGCAGCGAGCAGGGAGACAGGTCCTACGAGCAGTACTTC. It yields the protein CASSEQGDRSYEQYF. This chain connects TRBV21-1 to TRBJ2-7; the D call in the table, TRBD1, was not verified against the DNA. TRBV21-1 is termed a pseudogene. This CDR3 is built from 15 residues.

The J gene is TRBJ1-2, the V gene TRBV12-5; D perhaps matches TRBD1 (5 bases). Germline V gene data show CDR1 as LGHNT and CDR2 as FRNRAP. CDR3 length: 13 amino acids. V was shortened by 1 base and J by 3 bases, with 6 bases between the two germline ends. The CDR3 protein is CASGLAGHYGYTF. The DNA of the CDR3 is TGTGCTAGTGGTTTGGCAGGGCACTATGGCTACACCTTC.

The chain couples TRBV24-1 to TRBJ1-1; possibly TRBD1 for D (5 bases). Germline V gene lookup returns CDR1 KGHDR and CDR2 SFDVKD. The CDR3 runs to 12 residues. Trimming stripped 5 bases from V and 4 bases from J, with 7 bases between. The CDR3 here is CATSAGGTEAFF. The CDR3 DNA is TGTGCCACCAGTGCCGGGGGCACTGAAGCTTTCTTT.

The chain combines TRBV4-1 with TRBJ1-3; TRBD1 aligns across 8 bases. The V segment lost 4 bases and the J segment 0 bases; nucleotides outside the gene matches: 8. The length of the CDR3 is 17 residues. The germline CDR1 and CDR2 sequences are MGHRA and YSYEKL. This chain's CDR3 is CASSLGDRSASGNTIYF. CDR3 DNA: TGCGCCAGCAGCCTAGGGGACAGGAGCGCCTCTGGAAACACCATATATTTT.

The rearrangement links TRBV6-5 to TRBJ1-1, with 10 bases identical to TRBD1. Germline V gene data show CDR1 as MNHEY and CDR2 as SVGAGI. V lost 0 bases to trimming and J lost 4 bases; unmatched junction nucleotides: 5. The CDR3 is made up of 16 amino acids. The CDR3 is CASSYSTGQGSTEAFF. For the CDR3, the DNA is TGTGCCAGCAGTTACTCCACGGGACAGGGGTCCACTGAAGCTTTCTTT.

The chain has TRBV4-1 and TRBJ2-7; tentative D call: TRBD2 (7 bases). CDR3 length equals 15 residues. Per the germline V gene, CDR1 is MGHRA and CDR2 is YSYEKL. The ends were cut back, 3 bases at V and 2 bases at J, with 14 bases in the middle. The CDR3 sequence: CASSQGGGAPYEQYF. The CDR3 DNA is TGCGCCAGCAGCCAGGGAGGGGGGGCCCCCTACGAGCAGTACTTC.